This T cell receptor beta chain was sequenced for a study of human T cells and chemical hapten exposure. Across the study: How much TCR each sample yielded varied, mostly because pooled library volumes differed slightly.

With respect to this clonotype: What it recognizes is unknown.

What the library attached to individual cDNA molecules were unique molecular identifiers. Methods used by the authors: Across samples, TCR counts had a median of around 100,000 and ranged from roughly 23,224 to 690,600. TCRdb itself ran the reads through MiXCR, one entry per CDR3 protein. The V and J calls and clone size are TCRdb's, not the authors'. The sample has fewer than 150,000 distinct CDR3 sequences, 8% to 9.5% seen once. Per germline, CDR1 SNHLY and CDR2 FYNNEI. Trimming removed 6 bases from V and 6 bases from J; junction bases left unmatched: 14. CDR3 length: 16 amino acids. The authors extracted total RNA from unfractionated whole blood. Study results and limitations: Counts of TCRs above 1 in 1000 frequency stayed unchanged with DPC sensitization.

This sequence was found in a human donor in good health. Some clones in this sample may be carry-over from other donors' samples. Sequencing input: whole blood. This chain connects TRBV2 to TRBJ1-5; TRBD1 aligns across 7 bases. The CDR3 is CASSQFQTGNGQPQHF. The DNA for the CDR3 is TGTGCCAGCAGCCAGTTTCAGACAGGGAACGGTCAGCCCCAGCATTTT.